This T cell receptor beta chain was sequenced in a study of tumor-infiltrating lymphocytes in localized non-small cell lung cancer. Regarding the study as a whole: Tumor T-cell fraction from TCR sequencing was not associated with recurrence-free survival (p = 0.61).

Trimming took 6 bases from V and 2 from J, leaving 14 bases between them. Germline CDR1 is SGHAT and CDR2 is FQNNGV. The CDR3 has 15 residues. Details on this clone: What it recognizes is unknown.

Sequencing was performed with immunoSEQ multiplex PCR; in TCRdb, only in-frame clones are kept and a portion is missing. Of over 15,000 clones in the sample, about four fifths were seen once. This chain uses TRBV11-2 with TRBJ2-1; D is perhaps TRBD1 (6 bases). This clonotype was sampled from a human donor with non-small cell lung cancer. Sample: lung tumor tissue. The CDR3 DNA follows: TGTGCCAGCAGGTTGAGTCGGACAGCCTACAATGAGCAGTTCTTC. Its translation is CASRLSRTAYNEQFF.